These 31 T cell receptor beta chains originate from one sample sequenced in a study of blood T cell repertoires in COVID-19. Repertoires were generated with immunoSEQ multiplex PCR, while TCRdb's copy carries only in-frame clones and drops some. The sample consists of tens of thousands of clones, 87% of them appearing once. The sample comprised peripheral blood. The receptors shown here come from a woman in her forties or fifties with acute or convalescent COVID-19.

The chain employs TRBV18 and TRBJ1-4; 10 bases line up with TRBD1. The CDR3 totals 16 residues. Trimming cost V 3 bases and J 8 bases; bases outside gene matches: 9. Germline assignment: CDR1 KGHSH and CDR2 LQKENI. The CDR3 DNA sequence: TGTGCCAGCTCACCGACCGGGACAGGGGTCGGGGAAAAACTGTTTTTT. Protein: CASSPTGTGVGEKLFF. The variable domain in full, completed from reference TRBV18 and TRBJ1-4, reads NAGVMQNPRHLVRRRGQEARLRCSPMKGHSHVYWYRQLPEEGLKFMVYLQKENIIDESGMPKERFSAEFPKEGPSILRIQQVVRGDSAAYFCASSPTGTGVGEKLFFGSGTQLSVL.

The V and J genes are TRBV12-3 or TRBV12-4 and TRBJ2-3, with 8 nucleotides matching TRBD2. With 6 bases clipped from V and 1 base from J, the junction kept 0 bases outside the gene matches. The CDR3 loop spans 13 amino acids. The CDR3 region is CASRTSGTDTQYF. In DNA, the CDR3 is TGTGCCAGCAGGACTAGCGGCACAGATACGCAGTATTTT.

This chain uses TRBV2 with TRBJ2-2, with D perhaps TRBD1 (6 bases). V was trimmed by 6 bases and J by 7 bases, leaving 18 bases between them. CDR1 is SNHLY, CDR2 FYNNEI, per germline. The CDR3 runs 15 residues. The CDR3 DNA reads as TGTGCCAGCAGAGAAATGCAGGGGTTGGACGGGGAGCTGTTTTTT. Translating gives CASREMQGLDGELFF.

CDR3: CASSYGGTEAFF. CDR3 sequence (DNA): TGTGCCAGCAGTTATGGGGGGACCGAAGCTTTCTTT. The chain carries TRBV6-6 and TRBJ1-1; tentative D call: TRBD1 (5 bases). The V end lost 3 bases, the J end lost 8 bases, and 10 bases lay between the germline ends. The germline V gene has CDR1 MNHNY and CDR2 SVGAGI (reference sequence). The CDR3 runs 12 residues.

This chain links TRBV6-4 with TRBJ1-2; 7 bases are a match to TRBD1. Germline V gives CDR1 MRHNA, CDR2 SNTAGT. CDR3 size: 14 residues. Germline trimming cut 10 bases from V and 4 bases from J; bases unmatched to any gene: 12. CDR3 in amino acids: CATEFPGQIYGYTF. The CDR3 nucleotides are TGTGCCACCGAATTCCCGGGACAGATCTATGGCTACACCTTC.

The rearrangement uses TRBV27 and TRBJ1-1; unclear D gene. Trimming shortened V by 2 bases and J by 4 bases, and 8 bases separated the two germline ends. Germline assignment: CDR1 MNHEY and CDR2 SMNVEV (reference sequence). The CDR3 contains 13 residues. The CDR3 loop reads CASSLLGLTEAFF. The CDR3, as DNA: TGTGCCAGCAGTTTACTGGGCCTCACTGAAGCTTTCTTT.

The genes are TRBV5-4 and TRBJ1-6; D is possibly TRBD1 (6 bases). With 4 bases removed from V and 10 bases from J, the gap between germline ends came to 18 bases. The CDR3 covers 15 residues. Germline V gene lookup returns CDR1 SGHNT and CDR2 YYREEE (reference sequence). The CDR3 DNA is TGTGCCAGCAGCCCCCTCGGGAGGGGGGACTCACCCCTCCACTTT. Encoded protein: CASSPLGRGDSPLHF.

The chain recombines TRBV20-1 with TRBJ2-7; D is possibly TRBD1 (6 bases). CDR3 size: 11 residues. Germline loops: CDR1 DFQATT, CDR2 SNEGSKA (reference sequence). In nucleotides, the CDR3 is TGCAGCGGTCAGGGGTCCTACGAGCAGTACTTC. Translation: CSGQGSYEQYF.

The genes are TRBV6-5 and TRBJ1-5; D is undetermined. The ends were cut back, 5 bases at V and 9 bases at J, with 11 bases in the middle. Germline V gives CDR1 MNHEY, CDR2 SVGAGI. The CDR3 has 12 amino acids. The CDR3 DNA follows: TGTGCCAGCAGTCCGCGGGCGCGGCCCCAGCATTTT. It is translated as CASSPRARPQHF.

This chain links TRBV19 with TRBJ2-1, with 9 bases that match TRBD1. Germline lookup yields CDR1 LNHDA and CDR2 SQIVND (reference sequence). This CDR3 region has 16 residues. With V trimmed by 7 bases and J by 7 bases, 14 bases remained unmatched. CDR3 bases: TGTGCCAGTAACCTACCGGGACAGGGTCTTATGAATGAGCAGTTCTTC. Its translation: CASNLPGQGLMNEQFF.

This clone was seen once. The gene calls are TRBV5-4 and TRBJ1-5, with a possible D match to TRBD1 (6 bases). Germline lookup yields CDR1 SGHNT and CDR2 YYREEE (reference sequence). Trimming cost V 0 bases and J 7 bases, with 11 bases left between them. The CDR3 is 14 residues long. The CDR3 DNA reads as TGTGCCAGCAGCTTGGACCAGGGGAACCAGCCCCAGCATTTT. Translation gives CASSLDQGNQPQHF.

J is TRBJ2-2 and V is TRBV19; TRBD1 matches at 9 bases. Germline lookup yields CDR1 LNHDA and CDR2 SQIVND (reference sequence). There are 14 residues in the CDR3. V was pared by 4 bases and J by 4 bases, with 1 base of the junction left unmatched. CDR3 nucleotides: TGTGCCAGTAGTACGGGACAGGGCACCGGGGAGCTGTTTTTT. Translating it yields CASSTGQGTGELFF.

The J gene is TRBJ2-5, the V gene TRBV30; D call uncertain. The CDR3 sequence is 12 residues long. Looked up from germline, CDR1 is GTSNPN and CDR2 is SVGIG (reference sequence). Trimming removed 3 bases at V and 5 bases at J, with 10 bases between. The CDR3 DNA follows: TGTGCCTGGAGCCTAGTTGGGGAGACCCAGTACTTC. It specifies CAWSLVGETQYF.

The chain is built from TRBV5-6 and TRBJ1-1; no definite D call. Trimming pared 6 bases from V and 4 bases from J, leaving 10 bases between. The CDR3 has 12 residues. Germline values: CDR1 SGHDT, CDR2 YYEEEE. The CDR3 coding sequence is TGTGCCAGCACTTCCTGGGCCACTGAAGCTTTCTTT. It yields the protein CASTSWATEAFF.

CDR3 amino acids: CASSMYSGRAYEQYF. CDR3 DNA: TGTGCCAGTAGTATGTACTCGGGCAGGGCCTACGAGCAGTACTTC. This chain connects TRBV19 to TRBJ2-7, with D possibly being TRBD1 (5 bases). V dropped 3 bases and J dropped 2 bases, with 14 bases sitting between them. In germline, CDR1 is LNHDA, CDR2 SQIVND (reference sequence). CDR3 length equals 15 residues.

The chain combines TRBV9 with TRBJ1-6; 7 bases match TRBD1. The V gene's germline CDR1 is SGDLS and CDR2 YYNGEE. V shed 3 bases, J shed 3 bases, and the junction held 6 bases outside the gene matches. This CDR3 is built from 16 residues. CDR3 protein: CASSARQGRYNSPLHF. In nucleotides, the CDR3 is TGTGCCAGCAGCGCCCGACAGGGCCGCTATAATTCACCCCTCCACTTT.

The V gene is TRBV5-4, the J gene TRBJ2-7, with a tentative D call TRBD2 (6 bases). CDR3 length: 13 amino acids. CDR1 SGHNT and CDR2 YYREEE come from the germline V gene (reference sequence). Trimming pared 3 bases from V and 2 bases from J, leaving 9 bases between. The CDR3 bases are TGTGCCAGCAGCTCGGGACTTACCTACGAGCAGTACTTC. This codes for CASSSGLTYEQYF.

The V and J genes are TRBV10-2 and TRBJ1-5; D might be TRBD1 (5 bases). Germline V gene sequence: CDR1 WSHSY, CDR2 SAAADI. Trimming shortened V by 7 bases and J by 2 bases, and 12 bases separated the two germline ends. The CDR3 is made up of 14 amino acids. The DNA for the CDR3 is TGCGCCAGCAATGATGGAGGGGGCAATCAGCCCCAGCATTTT. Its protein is CASNDGGGNQPQHF.

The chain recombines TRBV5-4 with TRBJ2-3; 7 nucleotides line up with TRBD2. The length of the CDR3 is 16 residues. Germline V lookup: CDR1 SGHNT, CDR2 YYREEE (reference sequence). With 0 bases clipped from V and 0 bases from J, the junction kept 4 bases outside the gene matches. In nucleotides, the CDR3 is TGTGCCAGCAGCTTGGCGGGGGGAATAAGCACAGATACGCAGTATTTT. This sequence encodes CASSLAGGISTDTQYF.

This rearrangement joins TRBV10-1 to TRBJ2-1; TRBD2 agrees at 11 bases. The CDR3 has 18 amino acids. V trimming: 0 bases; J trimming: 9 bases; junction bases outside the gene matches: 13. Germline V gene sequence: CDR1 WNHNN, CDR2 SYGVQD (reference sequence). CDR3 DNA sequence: TGCGCCAGCAGTGAGTCGAGCCTAGCGGGAGGAATTAAGGGTGAGCAGTTCTTC. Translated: CASSESSLAGGIKGEQFF.

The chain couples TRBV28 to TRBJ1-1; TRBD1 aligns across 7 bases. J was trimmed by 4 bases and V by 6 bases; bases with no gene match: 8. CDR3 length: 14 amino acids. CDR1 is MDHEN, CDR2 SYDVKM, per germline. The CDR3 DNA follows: TGTGCCAGCAGCACCTACAGGGGTATCACTGAAGCTTTCTTT. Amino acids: CASSTYRGITEAFF. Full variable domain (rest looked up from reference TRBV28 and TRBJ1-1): DVKVTQSSRYLVKRTGEKVFLECVQDMDHENMFWYRQDPGLGLRLIYFSYDVKMKEKGDIPEGYSVSREKKERFSLILESASTNQTSMYLCASSTYRGITEAFFGQGTRLTVV.

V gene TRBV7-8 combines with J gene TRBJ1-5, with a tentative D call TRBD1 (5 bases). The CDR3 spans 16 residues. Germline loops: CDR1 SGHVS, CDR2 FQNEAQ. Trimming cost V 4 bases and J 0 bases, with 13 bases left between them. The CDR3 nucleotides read TGTGCCAGCAGCTCCCCAGGGACTAATAGCAATCAGCCCCAGCATTTT. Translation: CASSSPGTNSNQPQHF.

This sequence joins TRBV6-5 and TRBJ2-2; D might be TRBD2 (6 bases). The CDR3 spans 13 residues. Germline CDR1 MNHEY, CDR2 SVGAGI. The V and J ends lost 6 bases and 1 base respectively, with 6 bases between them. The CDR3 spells CASRGGNTGELFF. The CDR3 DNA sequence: TGTGCCAGCAGGGGGGGGAACACCGGGGAGCTGTTTTTT.

The CDR3 nucleotides are TGTGCCAGCAGCGGACCCAAACCACAGGGGACCCCTAACTATGGCTACACCTTC. Amino acids: CASSGPKPQGTPNYGYTF. V usage is TRBV7-2 and J usage is TRBJ1-2; 7 positions match TRBD1. The CDR3 has 18 residues. The V segment lost 5 bases and the J segment 0 bases; nucleotides outside the gene matches: 15. The germline V gene encodes CDR1 SGHTA and CDR2 FQGNSA.

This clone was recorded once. The CDR3 region has the DNA TGCGCCAGCAGCCAGGACTCCAGCACTGAAGCTTTCTTT. Translating gives CASSQDSSTEAFF. This chain uses TRBV4-1 with TRBJ1-1, with D unresolved. This CDR3 comprises 13 residues. Trimming left V 3 bases short and J 4 bases short, with 9 bases between. CDR1 is MGHRA and CDR2 is YSYEKL in the germline V gene.

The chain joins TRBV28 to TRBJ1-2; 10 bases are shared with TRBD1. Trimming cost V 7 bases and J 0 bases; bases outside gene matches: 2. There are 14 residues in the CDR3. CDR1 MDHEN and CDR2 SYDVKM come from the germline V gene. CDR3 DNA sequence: TGTGCCAGCACCGGGACAGGGGCTAACTATGGCTACACCTTC. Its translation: CASTGTGANYGYTF.

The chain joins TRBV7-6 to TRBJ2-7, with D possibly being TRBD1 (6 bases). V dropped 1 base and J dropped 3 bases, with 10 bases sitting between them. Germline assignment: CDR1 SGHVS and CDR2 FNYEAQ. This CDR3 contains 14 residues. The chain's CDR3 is CASSLEGGNYEQYF. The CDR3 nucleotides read TGTGCCAGCAGCTTAGAAGGGGGAAACTACGAGCAGTACTTC.

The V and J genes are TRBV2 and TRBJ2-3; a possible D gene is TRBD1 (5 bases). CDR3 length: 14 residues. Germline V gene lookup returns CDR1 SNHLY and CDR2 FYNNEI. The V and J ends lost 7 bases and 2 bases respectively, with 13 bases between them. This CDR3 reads CASTLLTVTDTQYF. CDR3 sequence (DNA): TGTGCCAGCACCCTCCTGACAGTCACAGATACGCAGTATTTT.

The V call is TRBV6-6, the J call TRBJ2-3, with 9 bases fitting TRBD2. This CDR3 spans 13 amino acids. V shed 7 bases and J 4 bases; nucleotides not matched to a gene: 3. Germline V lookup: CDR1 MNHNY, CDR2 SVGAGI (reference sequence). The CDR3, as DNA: TGTGCCAGCATAGCGGGAGTCGCAGATACGCAGTATTTT. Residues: CASIAGVADTQYF.

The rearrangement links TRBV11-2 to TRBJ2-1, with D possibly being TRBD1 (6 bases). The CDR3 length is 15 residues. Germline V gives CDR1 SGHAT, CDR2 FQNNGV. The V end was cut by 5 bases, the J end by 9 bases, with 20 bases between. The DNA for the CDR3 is TGTGCCAGCAGCCCCGGACGGACAGTGAGAGGTGAGCAGTTCTTC. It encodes CASSPGRTVRGEQFF.

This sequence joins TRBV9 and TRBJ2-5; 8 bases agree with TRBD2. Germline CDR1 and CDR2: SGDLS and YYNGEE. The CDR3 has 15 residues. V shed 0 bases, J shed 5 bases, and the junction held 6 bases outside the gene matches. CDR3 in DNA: TGTGCCAGCAGCGTAGGAGGGACTAGTATGGAGACCCAGTACTTC. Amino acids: CASSVGGTSMETQYF.